This T cell receptor (beta chain) was obtained from a study of T cell responses to AZD1222 COVID-19 vaccine. General observations from the study: Distributed over spike, vaccine-associated CD4 TCRs predominated at 160-218 and 743-854. Baseline seropositives among AZD1222 recipients totaled only six or seven. Repertoires were collected only later (after the peak T cell response had occurred). White British ancestry dominated among donors, who included more females, and clonal diversity was possibly underestimated.

Measured with immunoSEQ multiplex PCR; TCRdb has only the in-frame clones, and not every one. The top ten hold roughly 23% of the sample, which has 72,000 or so clones, about 85% seen once. Remarks on this clone: Its antigen is unidentified.

Here the sequenced sample was peripheral blood, taken on day 0 of AZD1222 vaccination. This receptor was obtained from an adult in good health.

This CDR3 reads CASSPGTTQETQYF. The DNA for the CDR3 is TGTGCCAGCAGCCCCGGGACAACCCAAGAGACCCAGTACTTC. V is TRBV5-4 and J is TRBJ2-5; the D gene is possibly TRBD1 (6 bases). Germline lookup yields CDR1 SGHNT and CDR2 YYREEE (reference sequence). The CDR3 sequence is 14 residues long. V lost 4 bases to trimming and J lost 1 base, with 11 bases between them.